This is a list of T cell receptor beta chains from one sample in a study of CD8 T cells in ankylosing spondylitis. TCRdb used MiXCR to reprocess the 5' RACE reads, holding one entry per CDR3 protein. The table records about 39,000 distinct CDR3 sequences, less than 4% of them present only once. The sample was blood, either unsorted or a sorted T cell fraction (not recorded which). Receptors originate from a male donor with ankylosing spondylitis or in good health (not recorded which). CDR3s include the opening cysteine and the closing phenylalanine or tryptophan. Fields, in order: CDR3 DNA, CDR3 protein, D gene, J gene, V gene, clone size. D genes are given only for firm matches. Only part of the rows carry a size: once, few, many, or a class if the clone is expanded.

CDR3 DNA: TGTGCCAGCAGCGTAGGGCCCGGACCGGAGACCCAGTACTTC; CDR3 protein: CASSVGPGPETQYF; D gene: -; J gene: TRBJ2-5; V gene: TRBV9; clone size: many
CDR3 DNA: TGTGCCAGCAGCATCAGGACAGGGCTCCAAGAGACCCAGTACTTC; CDR3 protein: CASSIRTGLQETQYF; D gene: TRBD1; J gene: TRBJ2-5; V gene: TRBV9; clone size: few
CDR3 DNA: TGTGCCAGCAGCGGAGCACCCCCCCCGGATACGCAGTATTTT; CDR3 protein: CASSGAPPPDTQYF; D gene: -; J gene: TRBJ2-3; V gene: TRBV9; clone size: many
CDR3 DNA: TGTGCCAGCAGCCCAAGACTAGCGGGGGGGCCCAACCCCACAGATACGCAGTATTTT; CDR3 protein: CASSPRLAGGPNPTDTQYF; D gene: TRBD2; J gene: TRBJ2-3; V gene: TRBV9; clone size: many
CDR3 DNA: TGTGCCAGCCAGACTAGCGGAGACAATGAGCAGTTCTTC; CDR3 protein: CASQTSGDNEQFF; D gene: TRBD2; J gene: TRBJ2-1; V gene: TRBV9; clone size: many
CDR3 DNA: TGTGCCAGCAGCGTGGACAGGGGGGACTATGGCTACACCTTC; CDR3 protein: CASSVDRGDYGYTF; D gene: TRBD1; J gene: TRBJ1-2; V gene: TRBV9; clone size: many
CDR3 DNA: TGTGCCAGCAGCTATTTCGACAGAGTAAATACCTACAATGAGCAGTTCTTC; CDR3 protein: CASSYFDRVNTYNEQFF; D gene: -; J gene: TRBJ2-1; V gene: TRBV9; clone size: many
CDR3 DNA: TGTGCCAGCAGCGCCGTCGGGGGAACCTCCACAGATACGCAGTATTTT; CDR3 protein: CASSAVGGTSTDTQYF; D gene: -; J gene: TRBJ2-3; V gene: TRBV9; clone size: -
CDR3 DNA: TGTGCCAGCAGCGTAGCTACAAGCGGGGGGGAACAAGAGACCCAGTACTTC; CDR3 protein: CASSVATSGGEQETQYF; D gene: TRBD2; J gene: TRBJ2-5; V gene: TRBV9; clone size: many
CDR3 DNA: TGTGCCAGCAGCGTAGCGGGGGCGGGGAGCTCCTACAATGAGCAGTTCTTC; CDR3 protein: CASSVAGAGSSYNEQFF; D gene: -; J gene: TRBJ2-1; V gene: TRBV9; clone size: -
CDR3 DNA: TGTGCCAGCAGCACCGATAGCGGGGGGGCCTCCGTACAAGAGACCCAGTACTTC; CDR3 protein: CASSTDSGGASVQETQYF; D gene: TRBD2; J gene: TRBJ2-5; V gene: TRBV9; clone size: many
CDR3 DNA: TGTGCCAGCAGCACCCGGGAGGGTCAAAACATTCAGTACTTC; CDR3 protein: CASSTREGQNIQYF; D gene: TRBD2; J gene: TRBJ2-4; V gene: TRBV9; clone size: many
CDR3 DNA: TGTGCCAGCAGCGCTCGCTCTATAGAAGGGAGCACAGATACGCAGTATTTT; CDR3 protein: CASSARSIEGSTDTQYF; D gene: -; J gene: TRBJ2-3; V gene: TRBV9; clone size: many
CDR3 DNA: TGTGCCAGCAGTGACTCGGGGGCCCCCCCAGATACGCAGTATTTT; CDR3 protein: CASSDSGAPPDTQYF; D gene: -; J gene: TRBJ2-3; V gene: TRBV6-4; clone size: many
CDR3 DNA: TGTGCCAGCAGCGCATGGGACAATAGCAATCAGCCCCAGCATTTT; CDR3 protein: CASSAWDNSNQPQHF; D gene: -; J gene: TRBJ1-5; V gene: TRBV9; clone size: many
CDR3 DNA: TGTGCCAGCAGCGTAGAATTCCGGGTCCTTAGCACCGGGGAGCTGTTTTTT; CDR3 protein: CASSVEFRVLSTGELFF; D gene: -; J gene: TRBJ2-2; V gene: TRBV9; clone size: many
CDR3 DNA: TGTGCCAGCAGCGTAGCTAGCGGGGGGTCTCAAGAGACCCAGTACTTC; CDR3 protein: CASSVASGGSQETQYF; D gene: TRBD2; J gene: TRBJ2-5; V gene: TRBV9; clone size: many
CDR3 DNA: TGTGCCAGCAGCGTAGGGGTTGAGGGTTATCAGCCCCAGCATTTT; CDR3 protein: CASSVGVEGYQPQHF; D gene: -; J gene: TRBJ1-5; V gene: TRBV9; clone size: many
CDR3 DNA: TGTGCCAGCAGCGTAGAGGGGTCGGGCAATCAGCCCCAGCATTTT; CDR3 protein: CASSVEGSGNQPQHF; D gene: -; J gene: TRBJ1-5; V gene: TRBV9; clone size: many
CDR3 DNA: TGTGCCAGCAGCACGGGACTAGTCTCCTACAATGAGCAGTTCTTC; CDR3 protein: CASSTGLVSYNEQFF; D gene: TRBD2; J gene: TRBJ2-1; V gene: TRBV9; clone size: many
CDR3 DNA: TGTGCCAGCAGCGTAGATCAGGGTGTCTCTGGAAACACCATATATTTT; CDR3 protein: CASSVDQGVSGNTIYF; D gene: -; J gene: TRBJ1-3; V gene: TRBV9; clone size: medium-sized
CDR3 DNA: TGTGCCAGCAGCGGAGGGGGTGGCAGAGAGACCCAGTACTTC; CDR3 protein: CASSGGGGRETQYF; D gene: -; J gene: TRBJ2-5; V gene: TRBV9; clone size: -
CDR3 DNA: TGTGCCAGCAGCGTAGTCCCCACGAGGGACGGCTATGGCTACACCTTC; CDR3 protein: CASSVVPTRDGYGYTF; D gene: -; J gene: TRBJ1-2; V gene: TRBV9; clone size: -
CDR3 DNA: TGTGCCAGCAGTGACCGCCGAGAGGAGACCCAGTACTTC; CDR3 protein: CASSDRREETQYF; D gene: -; J gene: TRBJ2-5; V gene: TRBV9; clone size: many
CDR3 DNA: TGTGCCAGCAGCGTTGCAGCGGGTCCTTCGGATGAGCAGTTCTTC; CDR3 protein: CASSVAAGPSDEQFF; D gene: -; J gene: TRBJ2-1; V gene: TRBV9; clone size: many
CDR3 DNA: TGTGCCAGCAGCGTAGGACGGACCCAAGGGAATACGCAGTATTTT; CDR3 protein: CASSVGRTQGNTQYF; D gene: -; J gene: TRBJ2-3; V gene: TRBV9; clone size: many
CDR3 DNA: TGTGCCAGCAGCGCTAGCGGGAGGGGGAACACCGGGGAGCTGTTTTTT; CDR3 protein: CASSASGRGNTGELFF; D gene: TRBD2; J gene: TRBJ2-2; V gene: TRBV9; clone size: medium-sized
CDR3 DNA: TGTGCCAGCAGCCCACGACAGCCTAATGAAAAACTGTTTTTT; CDR3 protein: CASSPRQPNEKLFF; D gene: -; J gene: TRBJ1-4; V gene: TRBV9; clone size: many
CDR3 DNA: TGTGCCAGCAACCTTGACGGAGCTAGCACAGATACGCAGTATTTT; CDR3 protein: CASNLDGASTDTQYF; D gene: -; J gene: TRBJ2-3; V gene: TRBV9; clone size: -
CDR3 DNA: TGTGCCAGCAGCGTAGGGGACAGCGATCCACCCCTCCACTTT; CDR3 protein: CASSVGDSDPPLHF; D gene: TRBD1; J gene: TRBJ1-6; V gene: TRBV9; clone size: many
CDR3 DNA: TGTGCCAGCAGCGGACAGGTCGCTAGCGGGAGGGGCTCCTACAATGAGCAGTTCTTC; CDR3 protein: CASSGQVASGRGSYNEQFF; D gene: TRBD2; J gene: TRBJ2-1; V gene: TRBV9; clone size: many
CDR3 DNA: TGTGCCAGCAGCGCCGGACTAGCGGGAGAGGCAGATACGCAGTATTTT; CDR3 protein: CASSAGLAGEADTQYF; D gene: TRBD2; J gene: TRBJ2-3; V gene: TRBV9; clone size: few
CDR3 DNA: TGTGCCAGCAGTATTACCGGGACTTCCTACAATGAGCAGTTCTTC; CDR3 protein: CASSITGTSYNEQFF; D gene: -; J gene: TRBJ2-1; V gene: TRBV9; clone size: many
CDR3 DNA: TGTGCCAGCAGCGTACGAACTGGACAAGAGACCCAGTACTTC; CDR3 protein: CASSVRTGQETQYF; D gene: -; J gene: TRBJ2-5; V gene: TRBV9; clone size: many
CDR3 DNA: TGTGCCAGCCCCGGGACAGGGTTGACCGGGGAGCTGTTTTTT; CDR3 protein: CASPGTGLTGELFF; D gene: TRBD1; J gene: TRBJ2-2; V gene: TRBV6-1; clone size: many
CDR3 DNA: TGTGCCAGCAGCGTCCAGGACAGGGGGACCCAGTACTTC; CDR3 protein: CASSVQDRGTQYF; D gene: TRBD1; J gene: TRBJ2-5; V gene: TRBV9; clone size: few
CDR3 DNA: TGTGCCAGCAGCCAGACAGGGGGAAGTCAGCCCCAGCATTTT; CDR3 protein: CASSQTGGSQPQHF; D gene: TRBD1; J gene: TRBJ1-5; V gene: TRBV9; clone size: many
CDR3 DNA: TGTGCCAGCAGCGTAGGGGGACAGAGCAATCAGCCCCAGCATTTT; CDR3 protein: CASSVGGQSNQPQHF; D gene: TRBD1; J gene: TRBJ1-5; V gene: TRBV9; clone size: many
CDR3 DNA: TGTGCCAGCAGCGTTAGCGGCCCGAGCACAGATACGCAGTATTTT; CDR3 protein: CASSVSGPSTDTQYF; D gene: -; J gene: TRBJ2-3; V gene: TRBV9; clone size: many
CDR3 DNA: TGTGCCAGCAGCATCCGACTAGCGGGGGGGCACAATGAGCAGTTCTTC; CDR3 protein: CASSIRLAGGHNEQFF; D gene: TRBD2; J gene: TRBJ2-1; V gene: TRBV9; clone size: many
CDR3 DNA: TGTGCCAGCAGCGTTACGGCAGGGGGCAATCAGCCCCAGCATTTT; CDR3 protein: CASSVTAGGNQPQHF; D gene: -; J gene: TRBJ1-5; V gene: TRBV9; clone size: many
CDR3 DNA: TGTGCCAGCGAAAGGGCCTCTGGGGCCAACGTCCTGACTTTC; CDR3 protein: CASERASGANVLTF; D gene: -; J gene: TRBJ2-6; V gene: TRBV9; clone size: many
CDR3 DNA: TGTGCCAGCAGCGTCTCAGGGGGCCCCAATCAGCCCCAGCATTTT; CDR3 protein: CASSVSGGPNQPQHF; D gene: TRBD1; J gene: TRBJ1-5; V gene: TRBV9; clone size: many
CDR3 DNA: TGTGCCAGCACCCGTAGCCATCAGGGGGTCTCTGGGGCCAACGTCCTGACTTTC; CDR3 protein: CASTRSHQGVSGANVLTF; D gene: TRBD1; J gene: TRBJ2-6; V gene: TRBV9; clone size: many
CDR3 DNA: TGTGCCAGCAGCGTAGGGGACCTCAGCACAGATACGCAGTATTTT; CDR3 protein: CASSVGDLSTDTQYF; D gene: -; J gene: TRBJ2-3; V gene: TRBV9; clone size: many
CDR3 DNA: TGTGCCAGCAGCGTAGTGGGTGGGAGCTCCTACAATGAGCAGTTCTTC; CDR3 protein: CASSVVGGSSYNEQFF; D gene: -; J gene: TRBJ2-1; V gene: TRBV9; clone size: many
CDR3 DNA: TGCGCCAGTGGACCCTCGGTCAATTCACCCCTCCACTTT; CDR3 protein: CASGPSVNSPLHF; D gene: -; J gene: TRBJ1-6; V gene: TRBV5-1; clone size: many
CDR3 DNA: TGTGCCAGCAGCGTAGGGGGTGGGGGAGTCCCCCAGGAGACCCAGTACTTC; CDR3 protein: CASSVGGGGVPQETQYF; D gene: -; J gene: TRBJ2-5; V gene: TRBV9; clone size: many
CDR3 DNA: TGTGCCAGCAGCATCAAGGCCCAGGGGTCCGAAGCTTTCTTT; CDR3 protein: CASSIKAQGSEAFF; D gene: -; J gene: TRBJ1-1; V gene: TRBV9; clone size: many
CDR3 DNA: TGTGCCAGCAGCCCCCGGCAAGGGTACCAAGAGACCCAGTACTTC; CDR3 protein: CASSPRQGYQETQYF; D gene: -; J gene: TRBJ2-5; V gene: TRBV9; clone size: -
CDR3 DNA: TGTGCCAGCAGCACCACTAGCGGTTTAAGCACAGATACGCAGTATTTT; CDR3 protein: CASSTTSGLSTDTQYF; D gene: TRBD2; J gene: TRBJ2-3; V gene: TRBV9; clone size: many
CDR3 DNA: TGTGCCAGCAGCGCACAACAGGGGACAGGAGAGACCCAGTACTTC; CDR3 protein: CASSAQQGTGETQYF; D gene: TRBD1; J gene: TRBJ2-5; V gene: TRBV9; clone size: many
CDR3 DNA: TGTGCCAGCAGCGTAGAAGGTAGCGGGGGACTTTACAATGAGCAGTTCTTC; CDR3 protein: CASSVEGSGGLYNEQFF; D gene: TRBD2; J gene: TRBJ2-1; V gene: TRBV9; clone size: many
CDR3 DNA: TGTGCCAGCAGCGAGCTCGGGGGGTGGGACAATGAGCAGTTCTTC; CDR3 protein: CASSELGGWDNEQFF; D gene: TRBD2; J gene: TRBJ2-1; V gene: TRBV9; clone size: many
CDR3 DNA: TGTGCCAGCAGCGTAGCAGGCCAGGGTGGCGTGTCCGGGGAGCTGTTTTTT; CDR3 protein: CASSVAGQGGVSGELFF; D gene: -; J gene: TRBJ2-2; V gene: TRBV9; clone size: many
CDR3 DNA: TGTGCCAGCAGCGTAGGGACGGCAGACAATCAGCCCCAGCATTTT; CDR3 protein: CASSVGTADNQPQHF; D gene: -; J gene: TRBJ1-5; V gene: TRBV9; clone size: many
CDR3 DNA: TGTGCCAGCAGCGTGGGGGTATCTAAGGGGGCCAACGTCCTGACTTTC; CDR3 protein: CASSVGVSKGANVLTF; D gene: -; J gene: TRBJ2-6; V gene: TRBV9; clone size: -
CDR3 DNA: TGTGCCAGCAGCGTAGGGCCCACCGGGACTAGCGGGAGTCTGTGGAATAGGGAGACCCAGTACTTC; CDR3 protein: CASSVGPTGTSGSLWNRETQYF; D gene: TRBD2; J gene: TRBJ2-5; V gene: TRBV9; clone size: many
CDR3 DNA: TGTGCCAGCAGCGTAGGACAGGGGTCAGGGAATGAGCAGTTCTTC; CDR3 protein: CASSVGQGSGNEQFF; D gene: TRBD1; J gene: TRBJ2-1; V gene: TRBV9; clone size: many
CDR3 DNA: TGTGCCAGCAGCGCTGGTCGGGGGCGGGAGACCCAGTACTTC; CDR3 protein: CASSAGRGRETQYF; D gene: -; J gene: TRBJ2-5; V gene: TRBV9; clone size: many